These 4 T cell receptor beta chains share one sample of origin, sequenced in a study of cytomegalovirus exposure and HLA in healthy donors. Profiled with immunoSEQ multiplex PCR; TCRdb holds only in-frame clones, not every one. The table lists around 130,000 clones, under 90% of them singletons. Sequenced sample: PBMCs. The receptors here all came from a man aged 30 to 39 in good health and CMV-seronegative.

This chain links TRBV9 with TRBJ2-1, with 10 bases lining up with TRBD2. The CDR3 covers 15 residues. CDR1 is SGDLS and CDR2 is YYNGEE in the germline V gene. Unmatched junction bases numbered 7, after V lost 6 bases and J lost 4 bases. CDR3 DNA sequence: TGTGCCAGCACCACTAGCGGGGAGCCATACAATGAGCAGTTCTTC. Translated, it gives CASTTSGEPYNEQFF.

This clone is a singleton in its sample. The chain joins TRBV14 to TRBJ2-7; 7 bases align to TRBD1. The V segment lost 5 bases and the J segment 2 bases; nucleotides outside the gene matches: 3. This CDR3 region has 13 residues. In germline, CDR1 is SGHDN, CDR2 FVKESK. In DNA, the CDR3 is TGTGCCAGCAGCTATGGGACAGCCTACGAGCAGTACTTC. Translated, it gives CASSYGTAYEQYF.

The V call is TRBV6-5, the J call TRBJ2-3; the D is unclear. Germline V gene lookup returns CDR1 MNHEY and CDR2 SVGAGI. Trimming cost V 5 bases and J 4 bases, with 4 bases left between them. This CDR3 spans 11 amino acids. CDR3 bases: TGTGCCAGCAGTCAGGCAGATACGCAGTATTTT. This gives the protein CASSQADTQYF.

This clone was observed a handful of times. The chain is built from TRBV2 and TRBJ2-7; 9 nucleotides line up with TRBD1. J gave up 1 base and V 7 bases, and 2 bases lay outside the gene matches. This CDR3 is 13 amino acids long. Germline assignment: CDR1 SNHLY and CDR2 FYNNEI. As DNA, the CDR3 is TGTGCCAGCATTGGGACAGGGTCCTACGAGCAGTACTTC. Protein product: CASIGTGSYEQYF.